This T cell receptor (beta chain) was profiled in a study of blood T cells in healthy people across ages (dated by TCRdb to the mid-2010s). About the investigation overall: In model experiments, template switching captured roughly one uniquely barcoded TCR beta cDNA molecule for every two T cells. Using deep sequencing normalized with unique cDNA molecular identifiers, the study measured how TCR beta repertoire diversity changes with age. Using the same blood draw, the study looked at two additional independent replicas of 1 million unique cDNA reads for two donors, one aged 18 to 29 and the other aged 80 or older. The donors were divided into four age groups: young (average 16 years), middle-aged (approximately 41), aged (approximately 62) and long-lived (about 80). To avoid experimental bias, donors of different ages were randomly spread across the sequencing lanes. General findings and caveats noted by the study authors: As age increased, observed TCR beta diversity per million T cells dropped in a roughly linear way, and a significant reduction was already evident by age roughly 36. Because profiling used bulk unsorted PBMCs, naive and antigen-experienced compartments could not be compared conclusively. Total diversity estimates from one million sequenced T cells were considered lower bounds and underestimates. A strong correlation was found between observed TCR beta diversity and the percentage of naive T cells measured by flow cytometry. Because the CMV infection status of the donors was unknown, age-related changes in expanded clonotypes may potentially have been confounded. Compared with the aged group, the long-lived group had more naive CD4+ T cells, fewer expanded clones and increased TCR diversity, a pattern suggesting age selection.

Spanning cysteine to phenylalanine, the CDR3 consists of 15 amino acids. The read is trimmed to its CDR3 DNA, 45 bases read in frame from base 1. CDR1 and CDR2, per the germline V gene (reference sequence), are SGHNT and YYREEE. A remark on this clonotype: It lacks a known antigen. One base away there is no much larger clone; base qualities are not given.

Library method: 5' RACE. Instrument used: Illumina HiSeq 2500. The second PCR ran for roughly 7 to 11 cycles and used a J-beta primer mix along with a sample-barcoded 5' primer. A template-switch 5' adaptor carrying 12 random nucleotides introduced a unique molecular identifier onto each TCR beta cDNA molecule. At least 2.5 million CDR3-containing paired-end reads were obtained from each sample. First-strand cDNA was synthesized from all RNA with the Mint cDNA synthesis kit, primed by a TRBC-specific oligonucleotide. All cDNA was treated with uracil-DNA glycosylase and then went through a first 18-cycle PCR with the universal primers M1SS and BC2_uni_R. On the authors' methods: For normalization, 1 million high-quality reads were randomly selected from each sample, with every read carrying a distinct molecular identifier. Instead of being binned into consensus sequences, reads that shared molecular identifiers were thrown out. MiTCR, run with a Q25 quality threshold and the strictest error-elimination algorithm, handled CDR3 identification, clonotype clustering and error correction. A nonparametric unseen species model with Euler transformation was used to estimate lower-bound total TCR beta diversity. Through fastp at Q25 and MiXCR, TCRdb rebuilt clones from the public reads, retaining in-frame beta chains. A single entry per CDR3 protein holds the most common genes and DNA from its merged rows. The V and J calls follow TCRdb's processing rather than the paper's. Here the sample has about 1,400,000 distinct CDR3 sequences; approximately 63% occur a single time. The ten largest clones add up to 6.5% to 8.5% of the sample.

The 40 or so donors, aged 6 to 90 years, were systemically healthy Caucasian individuals from Russia. Each donor gave around 9.5 milliliters of peripheral blood, collected into EDTA-treated Vacutainer tubes. PBMCs were isolated by Ficoll-Paque density-gradient centrifugation, with at least 6.5 million obtained per sample. Trizol reagent was used to extract total RNA from PBMCs, with at least 6 micrograms per sample. For every donor, flow cytometry on a PBMC aliquot measured the percentage of naive CD45RAhigh/CD27high T cells. The sample consisted of blood. This chain joins TRBV5-4 to TRBJ2-5; 7 bases in the middle match TRBD1. The better agreement between TRBJ2-7 and the DNA end casts doubt on the J call. This clonotype originated in a young man in good health. The nucleotide sequence is TGTGCCAGCAGCTTGGAGGGGGCAGGAATATACGAGCAGTACTTC. This encodes CASSLEGAGIYEQYF.